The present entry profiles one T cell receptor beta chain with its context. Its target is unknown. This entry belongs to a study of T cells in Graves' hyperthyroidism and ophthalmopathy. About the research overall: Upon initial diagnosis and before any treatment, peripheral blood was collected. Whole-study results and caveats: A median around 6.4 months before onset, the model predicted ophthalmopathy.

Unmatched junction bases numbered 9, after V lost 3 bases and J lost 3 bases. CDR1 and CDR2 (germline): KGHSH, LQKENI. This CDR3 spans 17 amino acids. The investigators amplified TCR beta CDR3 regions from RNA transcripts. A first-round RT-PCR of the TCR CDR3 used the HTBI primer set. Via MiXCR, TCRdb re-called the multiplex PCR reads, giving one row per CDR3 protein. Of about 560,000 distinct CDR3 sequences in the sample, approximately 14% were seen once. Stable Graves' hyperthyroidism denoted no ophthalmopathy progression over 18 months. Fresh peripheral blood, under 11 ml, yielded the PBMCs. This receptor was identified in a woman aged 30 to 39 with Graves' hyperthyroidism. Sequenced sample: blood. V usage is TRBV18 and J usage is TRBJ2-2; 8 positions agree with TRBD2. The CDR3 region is CASSPMALAGHTGELFF. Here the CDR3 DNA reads TGTGCCAGCTCACCCATGGCGCTAGCGGGCCACACCGGGGAGCTGTTTTTT.